Below, 13 T cell receptor beta chains from the same sample are listed, as sequenced in a study of T-cell reconstitution after alpha-beta-depleted transplantation in children. As it was prepared, the TCRbeta library received unique molecular identifiers. Each CDR3 protein is one row after TCRdb ran MiXCR on the PCR reads. The sample records 670,000 or so distinct CDR3 sequences, about an eighth being singletons. The material sequenced was PBMCs, taken before TCRalphabeta/CD19-depleted stem cell transplant. These receptor sequences come from a girl aged 2 to 9 with congenital amegakaryocytic thrombocytopenia, due to receive a stem cell transplant.

Points on this clonotype: A junction boundary mismatches the germline segment, possibly from a read error. The chain uses TRBV4-2 and TRBJ2-3; maybe TRBD2 (6 bases). The CDR3 contains 16 residues. Germline loops: CDR1 LGHNA, CDR2 YNFKEQ. This chain's CDR3 is CAISPERVASTDTQYF. CDR3 DNA: TGTGCCATCAGCCCCGAGCGGGTTGCTAGCACAGATACGCAGTATTTT.

The table lists this clonotype with many counts. The chain joins TRBV7-9 to TRBJ2-5, with 7 bases fitting TRBD1. The CDR3 covers 15 residues. The germline CDR1 and CDR2 sequences are SEHNR and FQNEAQ (reference sequence). The J segment lost 3 bases and the V segment lost 5 bases, leaving 9 bases of the junction unmatched. The DNA for the CDR3 is TGTGCCAGCAGCACCCGAGAGGGACAGAAAGAGACCCAGTACTTC. Its protein product is CASSTREGQKETQYF.

Many counts were recorded for this clonotype. The V call is TRBV20-1, the J call TRBJ2-3, with D possibly matching TRBD1 (5 bases). Trimming pared 0 bases from V and 2 bases from J, leaving 21 bases between. CDR1 DFQATT and CDR2 SNEGSKA come from the germline V gene (reference sequence). The CDR3 length is 18 residues. CDR3 in DNA: TGCAGTGCTAGAGATCGCCTACACTTGGGGCTTCCCACAGATACGCAGTATTTT. Protein product: CSARDRLHLGLPTDTQYF.

This clonotype occurred many times. The chain couples TRBV5-1 to TRBJ1-2; TRBD1 agrees at 7 bases. V lost 0 bases and J lost 4; bases outside the gene matches: 3. In germline, CDR1 is SGHRS, CDR2 YFSETQ. The CDR3 spans 14 residues. CDR3 coding DNA: TGCGCCAGCAGCTTGGGGACAGGTAGCTATGGCTACACCTTC. Translated, it gives CASSLGTGSYGYTF.

At least ten counts were recorded for this clonotype. The chain recombines TRBV6-5 with TRBJ2-1, with TRBD2 matching 9 bases. After removal of 0 bases from V and 6 bases from J, the junction contained 3 bases not matched to a gene. The CDR3 loop spans 15 amino acids. Germline V gene sequence: CDR1 MNHEY, CDR2 SVGAGI. As DNA, the CDR3 is TGTGCCAGCAGTTACTCGCGCGGGAGGGCCAATGAGCAGTTCTTC. Amino acids: CASSYSRGRANEQFF.

The chain is built from TRBV5-1 and TRBJ2-1, with unresolved D. Trimming left V 5 bases short and J 6 bases short, with 18 bases between. Per the germline V gene, CDR1 is SGHRS and CDR2 is YFSETQ. The CDR3 is 15 residues long. The DNA for the CDR3 is TGCGCCAGCAGGCTGGACCTTTCTCTCCGCAATGAGCAGTTCTTC. Residues: CASRLDLSLRNEQFF.

This clonotype has only a few counts. The chain joins TRBV20-1 to TRBJ2-7; 9 bases map to TRBD1. V was clipped by 6 bases and J by 4 bases; unmatched bases: 16. CDR3 length equals 16 residues. Germline CDR1 is DFQATT and CDR2 is SNEGSKA (reference sequence). This chain's CDR3 is CSARNPTGGFPYEQYF. CDR3 in DNA: TGCAGTGCGAGAAACCCGACAGGGGGTTTTCCTTACGAGCAGTACTTC.

In regard to this clonotype: This may be a read error, as it is one base from a much larger clone. The rearrangement uses TRBV20-1 and TRBJ2-2, with no clear D. V lost 1 base and J 6 bases, leaving 12 bases between the germline ends. This CDR3 contains 14 residues. CDR1 DFQATT and CDR2 SNEGSKA come from the germline V gene (reference sequence). As DNA, the CDR3 is TGCAGTGCTAGAGGGCTCTCCAACCCCGGGGAGCTGTTTTTT. The encoded protein is CSARGLSNPGELFF.

The CDR3 bases are TGTGCCAGCAGCCAACCCTCGAACACTGAAGCTTTCTTT. Amino acid sequence: CASSQPSNTEAFF. The chain links TRBV7-8 to TRBJ1-1, with no clear D. Germline V gene sequence: CDR1 SGHVS, CDR2 FQNEAQ. Trimming took 5 bases from V and 1 from J, leaving 8 bases between them. The CDR3 spans 13 residues.

This clonotype was observed at least ten times. V is TRBV20-1 and J is TRBJ2-4, with 10 bases that match TRBD2. The CDR3 totals 12 residues. CDR1 and CDR2 (germline): DFQATT, SNEGSKA (reference sequence). J gave up 6 bases and V 4 bases, and 0 bases lay outside the gene matches. The CDR3 protein is CSAIAGGNIQYF. The CDR3 DNA sequence: TGCAGTGCTATAGCGGGAGGAAACATTCAGTACTTC.

The chain uses TRBV3-1 and TRBJ2-5, with D perhaps assigned TRBD1 or TRBD2 (5 bases each). Germline CDR1 and CDR2: LGHDT and YNNKEL (reference sequence). With 4 bases removed from V and 3 bases from J, the gap between germline ends came to 18 bases. The CDR3 has 16 amino acids. The CDR3 protein is CASSRSIRDLEETQYF. DNA of the CDR3: TGTGCCAGCAGCCGATCCATTAGGGACCTCGAAGAGACCCAGTACTTC.

The CDR3 DNA follows: TGTGCCAGCAGCTTACTGGGACTAGCGGGATACGAGCAGTACTTC. Protein sequence: CASSLLGLAGYEQYF. The rearrangement uses TRBV7-9 and TRBJ2-7; 13 bases are a match to TRBD2. The CDR3 totals 15 residues. V was pared by 2 bases and J by 4 bases, with 2 bases of the junction left unmatched. Germline V gene data show CDR1 as SEHNR and CDR2 as FQNEAQ (reference sequence). Together with reference TRBV7-9 and TRBJ2-7, the CDR3 gives the full variable domain: DTGVSQNPRHKITKRGQNVTFRCDPISEHNRLYWYRQTLGQGPEFLTYFQNEAQLEKSRLLSDRFSAERPKGSFSTLEIQRTEQGDSAMYLCASSLLGLAGYEQYFGPGTRLTVT.

This clonotype was counted ten times or more. The CDR3 protein is CASSQELAGVGETQYF. The CDR3, as DNA: TGTGCCAGCAGCCAAGAGCTAGCGGGAGTGGGGGAGACCCAGTACTTC. This chain connects TRBV4-2 to TRBJ2-5, with TRBD2 matching 10 bases. The germline CDR1 and CDR2 sequences are LGHNA and YNFKEQ. The CDR3 loop spans 16 amino acids. Trimming removed 0 bases from V and 5 bases from J; junction bases left unmatched: 6.